The entry below gives a single T cell receptor beta chain sequence along with its context. The V end lost 0 bases, the J end lost 4 bases, and 12 bases lay between the germline ends. The CDR3 runs 16 residues. CDR1 and CDR2 (germline): KGHDR, SFDVKD. Individuals with ophthalmopathy presented a Clinical Activity Score of at least 3, a NOSPECS grade of at least 4 and a duration under 3 months. For the diagnoses, clinical symptoms, serum thyroxine and TRAb, thyroid ultrasound and orbital computed tomography were used. It was RNA transcripts that yielded the amplified TCR beta CDR3 regions. HTBI primers were used for first-round RT-PCR of the TCR CDR3. Each CDR3 protein gets one entry after TCRdb re-called the multiplex PCR reads with MiXCR. The data show about 400,000 distinct CDR3 sequences, about 14% seen once. The data derive from a study of T cells in Graves' hyperthyroidism and ophthalmopathy.

This clonotype originated in a man aged 45-65 years with Graves' ophthalmopathy. The sequenced sample consisted of blood. This rearrangement joins TRBV24-1 to TRBJ2-1; no reliable D call. In DNA, the CDR3 is TGTGCCACCAGTGATTTGAAGGCAGGTGAATACAATGAGCAGTTCTTC. This translates into CATSDLKAGEYNEQFF.